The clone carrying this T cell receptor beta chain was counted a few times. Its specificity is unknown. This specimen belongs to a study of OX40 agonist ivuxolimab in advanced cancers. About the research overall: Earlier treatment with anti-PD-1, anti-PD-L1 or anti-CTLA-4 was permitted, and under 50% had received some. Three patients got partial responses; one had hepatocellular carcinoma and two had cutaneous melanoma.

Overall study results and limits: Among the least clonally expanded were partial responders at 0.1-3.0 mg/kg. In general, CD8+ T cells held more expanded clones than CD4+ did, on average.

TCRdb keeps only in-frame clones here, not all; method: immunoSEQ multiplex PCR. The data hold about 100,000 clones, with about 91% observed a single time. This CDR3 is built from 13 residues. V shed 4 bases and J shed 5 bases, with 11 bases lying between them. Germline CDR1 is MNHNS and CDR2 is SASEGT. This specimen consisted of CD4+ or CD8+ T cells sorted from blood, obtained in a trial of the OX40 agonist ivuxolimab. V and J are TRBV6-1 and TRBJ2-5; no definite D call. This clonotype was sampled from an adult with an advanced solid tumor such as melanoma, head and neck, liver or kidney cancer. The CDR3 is CASSGFLQETQYF. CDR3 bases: TGTGCCAGCAGTGGTTTTCTTCAGGAGACCCAGTACTTC.